This T cell receptor beta chain emerged from a study of Ad26.COV2.S vaccination and SARS-CoV-2 variants. Study-wide context: The donor was enrolled in the Ad26.COV2.S arm of the COV1001 trial.

Sequencing used immunoSEQ multiplex PCR; TCRdb keeps in-frame clones, though not all of them. The sample has a few hundred thousand clones, 70% to 90% seen once. Study-wide points: People who got the vaccine had more spike-specific TCR breadth than people who got placebo.

The sample's treatment: roughly 20 received Ad26.COV2.S at low or high dose, single or two shots; about five received placebo; per-sample allocation not given. Day 63 after the first injection of vaccine or placebo was the sampling time. Details on this clone: The antigen remains unidentified.

Germline lookup yields CDR1 SGHAT and CDR2 FQNNGV. The CDR3 has 13 amino acids. Trimming removed 5 bases at V and 2 bases at J, with 10 bases between. The chain employs TRBV11-2 and TRBJ2-7, with TRBD2 as a possible D gene (6 bases). The TCR comes from a person between 18 and 65 years old who received the Ad26.COV2.S COVID-19 vaccine or a placebo. The specimen was peripheral blood, collected in a trial of Ad26.COV2.S vaccine versus placebo. The CDR3 region is CASSGGFPYEQYF. The DNA of the CDR3 is TGTGCCAGCAGCGGGGGGTTCCCCTACGAGCAGTACTTC.